What follows are 22 T cell receptor beta chains derived from one specimen sequenced in a study of blood T cell repertoires in COVID-19 (dated by TCRdb to 2018 to 2021). Receptor libraries were prepared by the immunoSEQ multiplex PCR assay. TCRdb took this table from immuneACCESS and kept in-frame rearrangements with V and J called. Such tables lack part of the clones; where checked against another copy, unresolved V genes explain under half of the gap, and the rest is unexplained. Recorded for this sample are fewer than 350,000 clones; around 87% of them occurred a single time. The ten largest clones capture 7.8% of the sample. Sample: peripheral blood. These receptor sequences come from a woman in her forties or fifties who had recovered from COVID-19.

This clone has a handful of counts. This chain's CDR3 is CASSEQGHQGNTIYF. As DNA, the CDR3 is TGTGCCAGCAGCGAACAGGGGCATCAAGGAAACACCATATATTTT. The chain carries TRBV7-6 and TRBJ1-3; 7 nucleotides line up with TRBD1. The CDR3 is 15 amino acids. With 5 bases clipped from V and 4 bases from J, the junction kept 8 bases outside the gene matches. Germline values: CDR1 SGHVS, CDR2 FNYEAQ.

This chain uses TRBV27 with TRBJ2-5; D unclear. CDR3 length equals 13 residues. Deletions cut 3 bases from V and 2 bases from J, with 7 bases between. Germline CDR1 MNHEY, CDR2 SMNVEV (reference sequence). The CDR3 spells CASSFSLQETQYF. The CDR3 coding sequence is TGTGCCAGCAGTTTCTCCTTACAAGAGACCCAGTACTTC.

The chain uses TRBV27 and TRBJ1-4; tentative D call: TRBD1 (5 bases). Germline V gene lookup returns CDR1 MNHEY and CDR2 SMNVEV (reference sequence). Trimming took off 7 bases at V and 4 bases at J, with 25 bases between the two ends. There are 18 residues in the CDR3. DNA for the CDR3: TGTGCCAGCACCCCGATCCCCCCCGGCGACAGCTATAATGAAAAACTGTTTTTT. This gives the protein CASTPIPPGDSYNEKLFF.

About this clone: This sample also contains other DNA sequences that code for the same CDR3. The chain uses TRBV3-1 (or the pseudogene TRBV3-2) and TRBJ2-3, with D perhaps TRBD2 (5 bases). The CDR3 is 14 amino acids. Per the germline V gene, CDR1 is LGHDT and CDR2 is YNNKEL (reference sequence). Trimming removed 0 bases from V and 1 base from J, with 5 bases in between. CDR3 sequence: CASSQEGGTDTQYF. DNA of the CDR3: TGTGCCAGCAGCCAAGAGGGAGGCACAGATACGCAGTATTTT.

The table lists this clone with a count of one. The CDR3 here is CASSLGEGRQYF. The CDR3 DNA sequence: TGTGCCAGCAGCTTAGGCGAAGGGAGGCAGTACTTC. The chain recombines TRBV7-9 with TRBJ2-7, with D tentatively TRBD2 (5 bases). The length of the CDR3 is 12 residues. V was trimmed by 1 base and J by 9 bases, leaving 10 bases between them. Per the germline V gene, CDR1 is SEHNR and CDR2 is FQNEAQ (reference sequence).

The gene calls are TRBV7-2 and TRBJ2-1, with D possibly matching TRBD2 (6 bases). The CDR3 runs to 12 residues. V dropped 5 bases and J dropped 7 bases, with 9 bases sitting between them. Germline loops: CDR1 SGHTA, CDR2 FQGNSA. The CDR3 loop is CASSPGVNEQFF. Written as DNA, the CDR3 is TGTGCCAGCAGCCCGGGGGTGAATGAGCAGTTCTTC.

This chain links TRBV30 with TRBJ1-1; TRBD1 might be the D (6 bases). Trimming cost V 2 bases and J 3 bases, with 16 bases left between them. The V gene's germline CDR1 is GTSNPN and CDR2 SVGIG (reference sequence). This CDR3 has 15 amino acids. For the CDR3, the DNA is TGTGCCTGGAGTCAACCGACCCACAGGGACACTGAAGCTTTCTTT. Residues: CAWSQPTHRDTEAFF.

The rearrangement joins TRBV5-5 to TRBJ1-1; 11 bases map to TRBD1. Unmatched junction bases numbered 6, after V lost 4 bases and J lost 4 bases. CDR1 and CDR2 (germline): SGHKS, YYEKEE (reference sequence). The CDR3 totals 15 residues. This CDR3 reads CASSNTGTGGTEAFF. Written as DNA, the CDR3 is TGTGCCAGCAGCAACACCGGGACAGGGGGCACTGAAGCTTTCTTT.

This clone has just a few counts. CDR3: CASSPRGVYGYTF. CDR3 sequence (DNA): TGTGCCAGCAGCCCCAGAGGTGTGTATGGCTACACCTTC. This chain uses TRBV7-8 with TRBJ1-2, with D unclear. Looked up from germline, CDR1 is SGHVS and CDR2 is FQNEAQ. CDR3 size: 13 residues. V lost 5 bases and J lost 5, with 12 bases in between.

This chain links TRBV10-3 with TRBJ1-3, with D hard to call. CDR3 length equals 13 residues. V gave up 10 bases and J gave up 0 bases, with 10 bases separating them. The germline CDR1 and CDR2 sequences are ENHRY and SYGVKD. The CDR3 sequence: CATIQSSGNTIYF. CDR3 nucleotide sequence: TGTGCCACAATACAGAGCTCTGGAAACACCATATATTTT.

This sequence joins TRBV9 and TRBJ2-3, with TRBD1 identical over 7 bases. Looked up from germline, CDR1 is SGDLS and CDR2 is YYNGEE. The CDR3 has 17 residues. V was clipped by 3 bases and J by 7 bases; unmatched bases: 17. The CDR3 loop reads CASSANHLTGFFYTQYF. CDR3 nucleotides: TGTGCCAGCAGCGCAAACCATCTGACAGGGTTCTTTTATACGCAGTATTTT.

The rearrangement joins TRBV19 to TRBJ1-5, with TRBD1 identical over 9 bases. V trimming: 5 bases; J trimming: 4 bases; junction bases outside the gene matches: 6. The CDR3 covers 15 residues. CDR1 is LNHDA, CDR2 SQIVND, per germline (reference sequence). The CDR3 DNA sequence: TGTGCCAGTAGTTACCGGACAGGGGAGAATCAGCCCCAGCATTTT. Amino acids: CASSYRTGENQPQHF.

The V and J genes are TRBV5-1 and TRBJ2-7, with D tentatively TRBD1 (6 bases). This CDR3 has 16 amino acids. Germline CDR1 and CDR2: SGHRS and YFSETQ. The germline V and J ends were trimmed by 3 bases and 2 bases, with 18 bases remaining between them. The CDR3: CASSWARRTETYEQYF. CDR3 DNA sequence: TGCGCCAGCAGCTGGGCGAGGAGGACAGAGACCTACGAGCAGTACTTC.

The genes are TRBV3-1 (or the pseudogene TRBV3-2) and TRBJ1-3; TRBD1 matches at 7 bases. The CDR3 extends over 15 amino acids. Germline V gene data show CDR1 as LGHDT and CDR2 as YNNKEL (reference sequence). Germline trimming cut 3 bases from V and 8 bases from J; bases unmatched to any gene: 10. CDR3 sequence: CASSQRGGPGDTIYF. DNA for the CDR3: TGTGCCAGCAGCCAGAGAGGGGGCCCCGGGGACACCATATATTTT.

This CDR3 reads CASGPTGQETQYF. Written as DNA, the CDR3 is TGTGCCAGCGGCCCAACAGGGCAAGAGACCCAGTACTTC. The rearrangement joins TRBV6-2 or TRBV6-3 to TRBJ2-5; perhaps TRBD1 as D (6 bases). The CDR3 is 13 amino acids. The V and J ends lost 8 bases and 2 bases respectively, with 12 bases between them. Germline V gene lookup returns CDR1 MNHEY and CDR2 SVGEGT.

V gene TRBV7-9 combines with J gene TRBJ1-2, with TRBD1 identical over 9 bases. The CDR3 runs 14 residues. The V gene's germline CDR1 is SEHNR and CDR2 FQNEAQ (reference sequence). J gave up 6 bases and V 5 bases, and 7 bases lay outside the gene matches. The CDR3 reads CASSPGTGIDGYTF. The CDR3 DNA is TGTGCCAGCAGCCCCGGGACAGGGATAGATGGCTACACCTTC.

This clone was seen a handful of times. The chain joins TRBV11-2 to TRBJ1-2; no clear D gene. CDR3 size: 14 residues. Germline loops: CDR1 SGHAT, CDR2 FQNNGV. V dropped 4 bases and J dropped 2 bases, with 11 bases sitting between them. The CDR3 region is CASSSHSINYGYTF. The CDR3 nucleotides are TGTGCCAGCAGCTCCCATAGTATCAACTATGGCTACACCTTC.

This chain connects TRBV9 to TRBJ2-3; 9 bases agree with TRBD2. CDR1 is SGDLS, CDR2 YYNGEE, per germline. The CDR3 runs 15 residues. Germline trimming cut 3 bases from V and 2 bases from J; bases unmatched to any gene: 4. This CDR3 is CASSAGLAHTDTQYF. In DNA form, the CDR3 reads TGTGCCAGCAGCGCGGGACTAGCACACACAGATACGCAGTATTTT.

The chain employs TRBV2 and TRBJ2-1, with TRBD2 identical over 7 bases. Germline V gives CDR1 SNHLY, CDR2 FYNNEI. Trimming at V came to 4 bases and at J to 4 bases, leaving 4 bases not matched to a gene. The CDR3 is 14 amino acids. The CDR3 is CASSVSGVYNEQFF. For the CDR3, the DNA is TGTGCCAGCAGTGTCAGCGGGGTTTACAATGAGCAGTTCTTC.

The chain uses TRBV27 and TRBJ2-5, with 11 bases that match TRBD2. CDR1 is MNHEY and CDR2 is SMNVEV in the germline V gene (reference sequence). This CDR3 is built from 17 residues. Trimming at V came to 2 bases and at J to 5 bases, leaving 10 bases not matched to a gene. The CDR3 bases are TGTGCCAGCAGTTTAAATTCCCTAGCGGGGGGTCGTGAGACCCAGTACTTC. It specifies CASSLNSLAGGRETQYF.

This chain uses TRBV29-1 with TRBJ2-1, with 11 positions matching TRBD2. V lost 5 bases to trimming and J lost 3 bases; unmatched junction nucleotides: 12. The germline V gene encodes CDR1 SQVTM and CDR2 ANQGSEA. This CDR3 spans 17 amino acids. This chain's CDR3 is CSVIPPSGRNGYNEQFF. The CDR3 coding sequence is TGCAGCGTTATTCCCCCTAGCGGGAGGAACGGCTACAATGAGCAGTTCTTC.

This chain joins TRBV6-2 or TRBV6-3 and TRBJ2-1; tentative D call: TRBD2 (7 bases). Germline V CDR1 and CDR2: MNHEY, SVGEGT. The CDR3 runs to 14 residues. V was clipped by 0 bases and J by 9 bases, with 12 bases between them. The CDR3 DNA follows: TGTGCCAGCAGTTACTCGTGGGGGGGGGCTGAGCAGTTCTTC. Residues: CASSYSWGGAEQFF.